The subject of this entry is one T cell receptor (beta chain). This entry is derived from a study of blood T cell repertoires in COVID-19. Losses at the gene ends were 6 bases for V and 3 bases for J; bases not matched to a gene: 5. Germline-derived CDR1 and CDR2 are SNHLY and FYNNEI. CDR3 length: 14 amino acids. Authors' methods: Amplification of reference gene primers was used by the study to estimate nucleated cell counts. TCRdb keeps only in-frame clones here, not all; method: immunoSEQ multiplex PCR. That table furnishes V, J and clone size, whereas the DNA furnished D and trimming. The data contain 180,000 or so clones, nearly 90% of them singletons.

The rearrangement links TRBV2 to TRBJ2-3, with TRBD1 identical over 8 bases. The receptor comes from a man between 45 and 60 years old with acute or convalescent COVID-19. The sequencing input was peripheral blood. The CDR3: CASREQGGTDTQYF. CDR3 DNA sequence: TGTGCCAGCAGAGAACAGGGGGGTACAGATACGCAGTATTTT.